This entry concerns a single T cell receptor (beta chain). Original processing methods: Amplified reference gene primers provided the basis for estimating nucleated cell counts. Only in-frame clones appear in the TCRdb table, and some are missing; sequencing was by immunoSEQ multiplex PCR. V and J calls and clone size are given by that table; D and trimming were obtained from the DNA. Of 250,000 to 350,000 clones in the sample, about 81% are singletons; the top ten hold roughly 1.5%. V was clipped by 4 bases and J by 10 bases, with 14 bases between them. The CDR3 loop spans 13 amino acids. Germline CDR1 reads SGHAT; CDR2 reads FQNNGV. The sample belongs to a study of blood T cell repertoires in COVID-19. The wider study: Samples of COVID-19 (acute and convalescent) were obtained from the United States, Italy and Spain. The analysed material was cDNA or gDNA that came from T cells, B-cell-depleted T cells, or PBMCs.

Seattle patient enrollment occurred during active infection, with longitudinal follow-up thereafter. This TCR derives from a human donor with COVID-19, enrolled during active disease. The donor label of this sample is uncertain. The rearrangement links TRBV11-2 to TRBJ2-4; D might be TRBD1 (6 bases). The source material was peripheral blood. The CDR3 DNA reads TGTGCCAGCAGCTCAAGTCGACAGGAGATTCAGTACTTC. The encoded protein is CASSSSRQEIQYF.